Described below is a single T cell receptor beta chain sequence and its context. The antigen is undetermined. The data stem from a study of cytotoxic CD8 clonotypes in ibrutinib-treated CLL. About the research overall: Results showed approximately 25 partial and 2 complete responses; following median approximately 69 months, approximately 15 remained remitted, roughly 12 advanced.

Method: immunoSEQ multiplex PCR; TCRdb's copy keeps in-frame clones and lacks some. The sample includes roughly 15,000 clones, 80% to 85% seen only once; the top ten take over 15%. Study-wide findings and caveats: Circulating CD8+ T-cell counts were tracked by baseline clonality, which exceeded that of age-matched healthy donors.

Trimming removed 2 bases from V and 9 bases from J, with 8 bases in between. Germline values: CDR1 SEHNR, CDR2 FQNEAQ (reference sequence). The CDR3 contains 12 residues. The input for sequencing was PBMCs, taken before ibrutinib treatment. The TCR was taken from a human donor with chronic lymphocytic leukemia. The chain recombines TRBV7-9 with TRBJ1-5; no reliable D call. CDR3 loop: CASSLSGPPQHF. In nucleotides, the CDR3 is TGTGCCAGCAGCTTATCAGGTCCGCCCCAGCATTTT. Looking up the rest from reference TRBV7-9 and TRBJ1-5 gives the full variable domain: DTGVSQNPRHKITKRGQNVTFRCDPISEHNRLYWYRQTLGQGPEFLTYFQNEAQLEKSRLLSDRFSAERPKGSFSTLEIQRTEQGDSAMYLCASSLSGPPQHFGDGTRLSIL.